These 27 T cell receptor beta chains share one sample of origin, sequenced in a study of cytomegalovirus exposure and HLA in healthy donors. TCRdb's table, derived via immunoSEQ multiplex PCR, lists solely in-frame clones and lacks some. The sample holds some 120,000 clones, approximately 91% seen once. The sample consisted of PBMCs. These receptors were taken from a man between 25 and 39 years old in good health and CMV-seronegative.

V gene TRBV9 combines with J gene TRBJ2-1; possible D gene TRBD2, 5 bases. CDR1 and CDR2 from the germline V gene are SGDLS and YYNGEE. The CDR3 length is 13 residues. The germline V and J ends were trimmed by 4 bases and 3 bases, with 8 bases remaining between them. The CDR3 region is CASSTGYYNEQFF. For the CDR3, the DNA is TGTGCCAGCAGCACGGGGTACTACAATGAGCAGTTCTTC.

A single count supports this clone. This chain links TRBV5-6 with TRBJ2-7; TRBD2 is a possible D gene (6 bases). Germline assignment: CDR1 SGHDT and CDR2 YYEEEE. The CDR3 totals 17 residues. Trimming pared 0 bases from V and 0 bases from J, leaving 16 bases between. The CDR3 nucleotides read TGTGCCAGCAGCTTGGGTGGGAGGAGGGCCTCCTCCTACGAGCAGTACTTC. Translated: CASSLGGRRASSYEQYF.

This sequence joins TRBV21-1 and TRBJ2-7; TRBD2 is taken as the D call from the table, unchecked against the DNA. TRBV21-1 is a pseudogene locus. The length of the CDR3 is 16 residues. The CDR3 nucleotides are TGTGCCAGCAGCAAAGAAGGGTTGGGGAGGCCCTACGAGCAGTACTTC. This translates into CASSKEGLGRPYEQYF.

This chain joins TRBV6-5 and TRBJ2-2; a possible D gene is TRBD1 (6 bases). The CDR3 totals 15 residues. The germline V and J ends were trimmed by 0 bases and 4 bases, with 9 bases remaining between them. CDR1 is MNHEY, CDR2 SVGAGI, per germline. The CDR3 loop reads CASSYSWTVTGELFF. The CDR3 DNA sequence: TGTGCCAGCAGTTACTCCTGGACAGTCACCGGGGAGCTGTTTTTT.

The chain couples TRBV19 to TRBJ2-7; TRBD2 matches at 7 bases. This CDR3 is 16 amino acids long. Looked up from germline, CDR1 is LNHDA and CDR2 is SQIVND (reference sequence). V lost 5 bases, J lost 3 bases, and 13 bases stayed unmatched. CDR3 nucleotide sequence: TGTGCCAGTAGTGTCCACCGTTTGGGAGGGGACTACGAGCAGTACTTC. Translating it yields CASSVHRLGGDYEQYF.

The chain employs TRBV18 and TRBJ1-1; D possibly corresponds to TRBD1 (6 bases). The CDR3 spans 17 residues. Germline CDR1 is KGHSH and CDR2 is LQKENI. The V end lost 0 bases, the J end lost 5 bases, and 19 bases lay between the germline ends. The CDR3 DNA sequence: TGTGCCAGCTCACCACCTGGTATAAACAGGGTATATACTGAAGCTTTCTTT. It codes for CASSPPGINRVYTEAFF.

The chain uses TRBV18 and TRBJ1-1; no clear D. Trimming removed 4 bases at V and 4 bases at J, with 10 bases between. The CDR3 length is 13 residues. From germline, CDR1 is KGHSH and CDR2 LQKENI. The CDR3 here is CASSQRGVTEAFF. The CDR3 bases are TGTGCCAGCTCACAACGGGGAGTCACTGAAGCTTTCTTT.

This clone occurred once. J is TRBJ2-2 and V is TRBV29-1; perhaps TRBD1 as D (5 bases). The CDR3 is made up of 12 amino acids. The V end was cut by 6 bases, the J end by 9 bases, with 14 bases between. Germline CDR1 and CDR2: SQVTM and ANQGSEA. CDR3 sequence: CSVIKQDRELFF. The CDR3 nucleotides read TGCAGCGTCATTAAACAGGACCGGGAGCTGTTTTTT.

The chain combines TRBV15 with TRBJ2-7; D remains ambiguous. This CDR3 has 13 amino acids. The V and J ends lost 4 bases and 4 bases respectively, with 11 bases between them. Germline V gives CDR1 LNHNV, CDR2 YYDKDF (reference sequence). The CDR3 region is CATSTSGRYEQYF. CDR3 DNA sequence: TGTGCCACCAGCACTTCTGGCCGATACGAGCAGTACTTC.

The chain recombines TRBV2 with TRBJ1-1; perhaps TRBD1 as D (6 bases). The V gene lost 10 bases and the J gene lost 4 bases, with 16 bases spanning the gap. Looked up from germline, CDR1 is SNHLY and CDR2 is FYNNEI. The CDR3 totals 13 residues. The CDR3 spells CATLYREGTEAFF. The CDR3 nucleotides read TGTGCCACCCTATACAGGGAAGGCACTGAAGCTTTCTTT.

The rearrangement uses TRBV4-1 and TRBJ2-5; the match to TRBD2 covers 13 bases. CDR1 and CDR2 from the germline V gene are MGHRA and YSYEKL. The J segment lost 5 bases and the V segment lost 4 bases, leaving 19 bases of the junction unmatched. There are 20 residues in the CDR3. The CDR3 sequence is CASSRHLRGLAGDVWETQYF. The CDR3 nucleotides read TGCGCCAGCAGCCGACACCTTCGAGGACTAGCGGGAGATGTTTGGGAGACCCAGTACTTC.

In its sample, this clone was seen once. The V call is TRBV11-2, the J call TRBJ2-1, with D maybe TRBD2 (5 bases). Trimming cost V 7 bases and J 4 bases, with 14 bases left between them. The CDR3 runs to 14 residues. Germline V CDR1 and CDR2: SGHAT, FQNNGV. The CDR3 DNA reads as TGTGCCAGCACCCCCGCCGGGGTTTACAATGAGCAGTTCTTC. This gives the protein CASTPAGVYNEQFF.

As DNA, the CDR3 is TGTGCCAGCAGCGCCGGGACAGGGCAATCTAGGACTGAAGCTTTCTTT. Its protein is CASSAGTGQSRTEAFF. The chain links TRBV9 to TRBJ1-1; 9 bases match TRBD1. This CDR3 has 16 amino acids. V gave up 3 bases and J gave up 5 bases; unmatched junction bases: 11. Germline CDR1 is SGDLS and CDR2 is YYNGEE. The full variable domain, with the rest looked up from reference TRBV9 and TRBJ1-1, is DSGVTQTPKHLITATGQRVTLRCSPRSGDLSVYWYQQSLDQGLQFLIQYYNGEERAKGNILERFSAQQFPDLHSELNLSSLELGDSALYFCASSAGTGQSRTEAFFGQGTRLTVV.

The chain uses TRBV6-5 and TRBJ2-5; D is uncertain. Germline CDR1 MNHEY, CDR2 SVGAGI. This CDR3 has 13 residues. V was clipped by 5 bases and J by 4 bases, with 11 bases between them. The CDR3 reads CASSKRRSETQYF. The CDR3 region has the DNA TGTGCCAGCAGTAAACGGCGGTCAGAGACCCAGTACTTC.

This clone has more than one count but fewer than ten. The chain couples TRBV7-9 to TRBJ2-1; 7 bases align to TRBD1. With V trimmed by 5 bases and J by 5 bases, 9 bases remained unmatched. The CDR3 runs to 15 residues. Germline V gene lookup returns CDR1 SEHNR and CDR2 FQNEAQ (reference sequence). The CDR3 nucleotides are TGTGCCAGCAGCAAAGAGGGGGCTCGGAACAATGAGCAGTTCTTC. Protein product: CASSKEGARNNEQFF.

V gene TRBV7-2 combines with J gene TRBJ2-7; weak D call: TRBD1 (6 bases). The V gene lost 3 bases and the J gene lost 1 base, with 10 bases spanning the gap. The length of the CDR3 is 14 residues. Germline CDR1 and CDR2: SGHTA and FQGNSA. Here the CDR3 reads CASSFTGKSYEQYF. The CDR3 nucleotides read TGTGCCAGCAGCTTTACAGGGAAGTCCTACGAGCAGTACTTC.

J is TRBJ2-6 and V is TRBV7-9; D is unresolved. Looked up from germline, CDR1 is SEHNR and CDR2 is FQNEAQ (reference sequence). This CDR3 is 16 amino acids long. V was shortened by 7 bases and J by 2 bases, with 15 bases between the two germline ends. The CDR3 sequence is CASTSLQATGANVLTF. CDR3 nucleotides: TGTGCCAGCACCTCTCTTCAGGCTACTGGGGCCAACGTCCTGACTTTC.

This chain links TRBV2 with TRBJ1-1, with no clear D. The CDR3 length is 13 residues. Trimming removed 7 bases from V and 1 base from J, with 10 bases in between. The V gene's germline CDR1 is SNHLY and CDR2 FYNNEI. CDR3: CASIGRGNTEAFF. DNA for the CDR3: TGTGCCAGCATAGGACGGGGGAACACTGAAGCTTTCTTT.

The chain has TRBV27 and TRBJ2-2, with 9 nucleotides matching TRBD2. The CDR3 contains 15 residues. V lost 6 bases to trimming and J lost 3 bases; unmatched junction nucleotides: 5. Germline values: CDR1 MNHEY, CDR2 SMNVEV (reference sequence). CDR3 loop: CASSRREGYTGELFF. DNA for the CDR3: TGTGCCAGCAGCCGGCGGGAGGGATACACCGGGGAGCTGTTTTTT.

V gene TRBV6-5 combines with J gene TRBJ1-2, with 9 bases aligning to TRBD1. Trimming removed 6 bases from V and 5 bases from J; junction bases left unmatched: 4. The CDR3 has 13 amino acids. CDR1 and CDR2 from the germline V gene are MNHEY and SVGAGI. The DNA of the CDR3 is TGTGCCAGCAGCCCCGGGACAGGGTATGGCTACACCTTC. Encoded protein: CASSPGTGYGYTF.

The chain employs TRBV27 and TRBJ1-1; 8 bases are a match to TRBD1. Germline V lookup: CDR1 MNHEY, CDR2 SMNVEV (reference sequence). The CDR3 has 15 amino acids. Unmatched junction bases numbered 6, after V lost 5 bases and J lost 1 base. The CDR3, as DNA: TGTGCCAGCAGTGACCAGGACAGGGCGAACACTGAAGCTTTCTTT. This codes for CASSDQDRANTEAFF.

In its sample, this clone was seen once. V and J are TRBV5-1 and TRBJ1-5, with a weak D call TRBD1 (6 bases). V lost 0 bases and J 0 bases, leaving 7 bases between the germline ends. Germline-derived CDR1 and CDR2 are SGHRS and YFSETQ. The length of the CDR3 is 15 residues. As DNA, the CDR3 is TGCGCCAGCAGCTTGGCAGGGGATAGCAATCAGCCCCAGCATTTT. It translates to CASSLAGDSNQPQHF. The full variable domain, rest sourced from reference TRBV5-1 and TRBJ1-5, is KAGVTQTPRYLIKTRGQQVTLSCSPISGHRSVSWYQQTPGQGLQFLFEYFSETQRNKGNFPGRFSGRQFSNSRSEMNVSTLELGDSALYLCASSLAGDSNQPQHFGDGTRLSIL.

This clone has a handful of counts. This chain connects TRBV30 to TRBJ1-1; D gene uncertain. The V and J ends lost 2 bases and 5 bases respectively, with 15 bases between them. CDR3 length equals 14 residues. Germline-derived CDR1 and CDR2 are GTSNPN and SVGIG (reference sequence). DNA for the CDR3: TGTGCCTGGAGTCCACTTATCATCCCGACTGAAGCTTTCTTT. Its translation: CAWSPLIIPTEAFF.

The gene calls are TRBV14 and TRBJ1-1, with D uncertain. The CDR3 contains 11 residues. CDR1 SGHDN and CDR2 FVKESK come from the germline V gene. With 6 bases removed from V and 1 base from J, the gap between germline ends came to 3 bases. The CDR3 region has the DNA TGTGCCAGCAGTCAGAACACTGAAGCTTTCTTT. Translating it yields CASSQNTEAFF.

The rearrangement uses TRBV10-2 and TRBJ1-1; 7 bases map to TRBD1. This CDR3 contains 13 residues. Trimming removed 8 bases from V and 1 base from J; junction bases left unmatched: 4. The V gene's germline CDR1 is WSHSY and CDR2 SAAADI. CDR3 loop: CASGDSGNTEAFF. The CDR3 nucleotides are TGCGCCAGCGGGGACAGTGGGAACACTGAAGCTTTCTTT.

The rearrangement uses TRBV5-6 and TRBJ2-3, with a possible D match to TRBD2 (6 bases). The CDR3 contains 15 residues. Trimming cost V 0 bases and J 2 bases, with 10 bases left between them. Germline values: CDR1 SGHDT, CDR2 YYEEEE. The CDR3: CASSLGSGNTDTQYF. CDR3 sequence (DNA): TGTGCCAGCAGCTTGGGTAGCGGCAACACAGATACGCAGTATTTT.

The J gene is TRBJ1-2, the V gene TRBV5-6; 7 bases fit TRBD1. Germline assignment: CDR1 SGHDT and CDR2 YYEEEE. The J segment lost 4 bases and the V segment lost 4 bases, leaving 10 bases of the junction unmatched. This CDR3 comprises 15 residues. CDR3 DNA: TGTGCCAGCAGCGATGGACAGGAAACCTTCTATGGCTACACCTTC. Residues: CASSDGQETFYGYTF.